This T cell receptor (beta chain) was documented in a study of shared T cell receptors in the human thymus. CDR1 is MNHEY and CDR2 is SMNVEV in the germline V gene (reference sequence). This CDR3 is built from 20 residues. V trimming: 5 bases; J trimming: 0 bases; junction bases outside the gene matches: 16. Here immunoSEQ multiplex PCR was the method, and the copy in TCRdb shows in-frame clones only, minus some. The sample has a few hundred thousand clones; around 93% are singletons. The sequenced sample was thymocytes. The chain links TRBV27 to TRBJ2-1, with 10 bases matching TRBD2. The origin of this receptor is a human donor. DNA for the CDR3: TGTGCCAGCAGTCCTCGGGAAGCGGGAGGGCCTCGAAGCTCCTACAATGAGCAGTTCTTC. The encoded protein is CASSPREAGGPRSSYNEQFF.